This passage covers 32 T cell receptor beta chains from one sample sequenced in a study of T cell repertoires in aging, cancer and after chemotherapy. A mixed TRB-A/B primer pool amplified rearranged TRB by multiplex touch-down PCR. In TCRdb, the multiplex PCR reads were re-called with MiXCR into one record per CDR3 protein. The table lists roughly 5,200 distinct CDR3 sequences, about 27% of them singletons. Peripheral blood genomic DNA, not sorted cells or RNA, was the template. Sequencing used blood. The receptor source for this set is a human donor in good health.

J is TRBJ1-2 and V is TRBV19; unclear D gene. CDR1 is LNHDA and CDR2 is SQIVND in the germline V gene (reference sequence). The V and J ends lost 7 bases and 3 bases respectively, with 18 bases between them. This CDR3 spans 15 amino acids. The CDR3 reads CASTSLGGSYYGYTF. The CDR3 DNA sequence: TGTGCCAGTACCTCTCTTGGCGGCAGCTACTATGGCTACACCTTC. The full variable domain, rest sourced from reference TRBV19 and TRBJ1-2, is DGGITQSPKYLFRKEGQNVTLSCEQNLNHDAMYWYRQDPGQGLRLIYYSQIVNDFQKGDIAEGYSVSREKKESFPLTVTSAQKNPTAFYLCASTSLGGSYYGYTFGSGTRLTVV.

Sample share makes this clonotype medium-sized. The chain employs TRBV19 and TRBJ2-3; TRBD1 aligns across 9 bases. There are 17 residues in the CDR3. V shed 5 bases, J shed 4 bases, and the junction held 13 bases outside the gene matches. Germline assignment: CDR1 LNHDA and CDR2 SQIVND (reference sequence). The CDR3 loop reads CASSLDRDRVSPDTQYF. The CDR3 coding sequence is TGTGCCAGTAGTCTCGACCGGGACAGGGTCAGCCCAGATACGCAGTATTTT.

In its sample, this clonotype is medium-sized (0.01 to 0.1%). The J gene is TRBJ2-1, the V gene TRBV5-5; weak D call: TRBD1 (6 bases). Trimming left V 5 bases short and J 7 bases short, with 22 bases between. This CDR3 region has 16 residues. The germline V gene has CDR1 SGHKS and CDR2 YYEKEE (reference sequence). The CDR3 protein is CASSFEDSPLGNEQFF. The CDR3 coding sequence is TGTGCCAGCAGTTTCGAGGACAGCCCCCTGGGGAATGAGCAGTTCTTC. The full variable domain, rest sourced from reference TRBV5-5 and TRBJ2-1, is DAGVTQSPTHLIKTRGQQVTLRCSPISGHKSVSWYQQVLGQGPQFIFQYYEKEERGRGNFPDRFSARQFPNYSSELNVNALLLGDSALYLCASSFEDSPLGNEQFFGPGTRLTVL.

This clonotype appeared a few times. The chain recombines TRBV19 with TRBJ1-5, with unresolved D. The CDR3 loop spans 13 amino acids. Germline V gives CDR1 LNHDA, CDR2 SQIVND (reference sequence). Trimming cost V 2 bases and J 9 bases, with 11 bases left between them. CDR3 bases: TGTGCCAGTAGTATACTGGGGAGTACGCCCCAGCATTTT. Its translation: CASSILGSTPQHF.

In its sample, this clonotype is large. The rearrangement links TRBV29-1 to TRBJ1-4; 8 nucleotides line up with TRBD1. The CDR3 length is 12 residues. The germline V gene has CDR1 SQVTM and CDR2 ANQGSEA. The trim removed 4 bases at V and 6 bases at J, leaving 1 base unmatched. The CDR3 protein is CSVVQGDEKLFF. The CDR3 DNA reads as TGCAGCGTTGTACAGGGGGATGAAAAACTGTTTTTT.

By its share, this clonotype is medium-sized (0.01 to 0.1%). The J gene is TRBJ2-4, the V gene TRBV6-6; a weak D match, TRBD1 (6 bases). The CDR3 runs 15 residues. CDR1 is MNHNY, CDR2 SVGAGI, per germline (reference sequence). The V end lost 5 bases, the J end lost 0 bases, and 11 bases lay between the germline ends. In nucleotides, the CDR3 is TGTGCCAGCAGTAACAGGGAAATAGCCAAAAACATTCAGTACTTC. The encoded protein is CASSNREIAKNIQYF.

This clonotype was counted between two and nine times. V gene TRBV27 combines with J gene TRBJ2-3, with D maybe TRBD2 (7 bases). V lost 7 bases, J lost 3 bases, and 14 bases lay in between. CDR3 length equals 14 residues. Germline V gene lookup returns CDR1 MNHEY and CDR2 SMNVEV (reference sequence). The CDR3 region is CASKRTAGTDTQYF. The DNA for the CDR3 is TGTGCCAGCAAGAGGACAGCGGGAACAGATACGCAGTATTTT.

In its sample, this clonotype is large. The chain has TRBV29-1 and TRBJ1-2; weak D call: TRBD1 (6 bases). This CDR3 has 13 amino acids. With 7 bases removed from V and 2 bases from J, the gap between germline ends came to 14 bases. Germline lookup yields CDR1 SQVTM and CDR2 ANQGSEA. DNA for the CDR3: TGCAGCGACACGAAGACAGGCAACTATGGCTACACCTTC. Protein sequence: CSDTKTGNYGYTF. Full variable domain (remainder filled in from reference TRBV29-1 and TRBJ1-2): SAVISQKPSRDICQRGTSLTIQCQVDSQVTMMFWYRQQPGQSLTLIATANQGSEATYESGFVIDKFPISRPNLTFSTLTVSNMSPEDSSIYLCSDTKTGNYGYTFGSGTRLTVV.

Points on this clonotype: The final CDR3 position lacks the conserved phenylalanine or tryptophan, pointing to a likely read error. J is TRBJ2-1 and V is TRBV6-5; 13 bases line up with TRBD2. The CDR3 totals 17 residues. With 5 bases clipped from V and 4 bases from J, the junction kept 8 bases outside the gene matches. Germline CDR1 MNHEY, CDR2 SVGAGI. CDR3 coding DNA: TGTGCCAGCAGTACTACTAGCGGGGGGGCAGGGTACAATGAGCAGTTCATC. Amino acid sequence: CASSTTSGGAGYNEQFI.

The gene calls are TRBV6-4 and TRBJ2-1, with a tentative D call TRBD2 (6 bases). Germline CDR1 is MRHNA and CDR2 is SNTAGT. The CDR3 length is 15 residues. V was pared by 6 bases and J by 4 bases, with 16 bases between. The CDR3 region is CASRQETGGYNEQFF. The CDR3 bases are TGTGCCAGCAGGCAGGAAACCGGAGGGTACAATGAGCAGTTCTTC.

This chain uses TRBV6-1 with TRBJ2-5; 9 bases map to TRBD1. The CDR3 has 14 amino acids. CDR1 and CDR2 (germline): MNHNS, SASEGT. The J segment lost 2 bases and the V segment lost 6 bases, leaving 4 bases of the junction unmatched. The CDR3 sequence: CASRGTGSQETQYF. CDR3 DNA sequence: TGTGCCAGCAGGGGGACAGGGAGTCAAGAGACCCAGTACTTC.

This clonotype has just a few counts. CDR3 residues: CASSFGGGAYNEQFF. The CDR3 DNA follows: TGTGCCAGCAGCTTTGGCGGGGGGGCCTACAATGAGCAGTTCTTC. This sequence joins TRBV5-4 and TRBJ2-1, with TRBD2 identical over 9 bases. There are 15 residues in the CDR3. CDR1 is SGHNT, CDR2 YYREEE, per germline (reference sequence). J lost 2 bases, V lost 2 bases, and 2 bases had no gene match.

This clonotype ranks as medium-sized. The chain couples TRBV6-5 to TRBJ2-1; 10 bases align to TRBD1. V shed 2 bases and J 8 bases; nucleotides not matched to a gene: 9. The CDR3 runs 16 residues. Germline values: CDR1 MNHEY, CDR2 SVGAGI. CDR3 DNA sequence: TGTGCCAGCAGTTACGACGCGGGACAGGGGCCCGATGAGCAGTTCTTC. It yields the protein CASSYDAGQGPDEQFF.

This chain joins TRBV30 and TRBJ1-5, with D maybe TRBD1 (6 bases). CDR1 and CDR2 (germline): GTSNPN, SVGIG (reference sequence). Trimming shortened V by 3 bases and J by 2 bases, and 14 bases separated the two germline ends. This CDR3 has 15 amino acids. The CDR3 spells CAWRTGTLGNQPQHF. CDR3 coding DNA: TGTGCCTGGAGAACGGGGACACTAGGCAATCAGCCCCAGCATTTT. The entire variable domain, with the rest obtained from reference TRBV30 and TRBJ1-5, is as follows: SQTIHQWPATLVQPVGSPLSLECTVEGTSNPNLYWYRQAAGRGLQLLFYSVGIGQISSEVPQNLSASRPQDRQFILSSKKLLLSDSGFYLCAWRTGTLGNQPQHFGDGTRLSIL.

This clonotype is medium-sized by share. CDR3 protein: CASSHDRGTDTQYF. The CDR3 nucleotides are TGTGCCAGCAGTCACGACAGGGGAACAGATACGCAGTATTTT. The gene calls are TRBV6-5 and TRBJ2-3, with 8 bases lining up with TRBD1. The CDR3 loop spans 14 amino acids. V was pared by 5 bases and J by 3 bases, with 4 bases of the junction left unmatched. Germline V gene sequence: CDR1 MNHEY, CDR2 SVGAGI.

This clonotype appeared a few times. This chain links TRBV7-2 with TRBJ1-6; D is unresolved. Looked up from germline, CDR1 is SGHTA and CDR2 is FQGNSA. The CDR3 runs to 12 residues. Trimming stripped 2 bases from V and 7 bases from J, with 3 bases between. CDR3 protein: CASSLNNSPLHF. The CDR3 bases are TGTGCCAGCAGCTTAAACAATTCACCCCTCCACTTT.

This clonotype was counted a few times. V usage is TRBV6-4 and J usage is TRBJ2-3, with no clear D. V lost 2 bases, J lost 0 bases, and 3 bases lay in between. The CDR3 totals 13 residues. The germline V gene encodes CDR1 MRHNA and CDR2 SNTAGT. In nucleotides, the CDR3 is TGTGCCAGCAGTGACGGGAGCACAGATACGCAGTATTTT. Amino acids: CASSDGSTDTQYF.

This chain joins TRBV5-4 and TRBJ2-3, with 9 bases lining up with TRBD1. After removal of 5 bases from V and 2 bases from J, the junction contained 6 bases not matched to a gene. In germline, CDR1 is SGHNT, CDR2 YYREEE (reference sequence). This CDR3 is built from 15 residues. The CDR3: CASRLDRGFTDTQYF. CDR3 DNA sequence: TGTGCCAGCAGACTTGACAGGGGGTTCACAGATACGCAGTATTTT. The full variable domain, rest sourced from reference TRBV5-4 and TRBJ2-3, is ETGVTQSPTHLIKTRGQQVTLRCSSQSGHNTVSWYQQALGQGPQFIFQYYREEENGRGNFPPRFSGLQFPNYSSELNVNALELDDSALYLCASRLDRGFTDTQYFGPGTRLTVL.

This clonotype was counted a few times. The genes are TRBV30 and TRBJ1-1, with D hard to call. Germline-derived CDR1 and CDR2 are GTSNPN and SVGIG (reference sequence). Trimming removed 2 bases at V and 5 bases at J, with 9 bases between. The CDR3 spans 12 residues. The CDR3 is CAWSLSGTEAFF. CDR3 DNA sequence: TGTGCCTGGAGTCTAAGTGGTACTGAAGCTTTCTTT.

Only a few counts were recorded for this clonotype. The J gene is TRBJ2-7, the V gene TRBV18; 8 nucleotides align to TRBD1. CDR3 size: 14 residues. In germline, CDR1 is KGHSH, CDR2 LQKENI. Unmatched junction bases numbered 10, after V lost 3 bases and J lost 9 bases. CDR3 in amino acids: CASSPADRVGWQYF. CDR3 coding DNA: TGTGCCAGCTCACCGGCGGACAGGGTGGGCTGGCAGTACTTC.

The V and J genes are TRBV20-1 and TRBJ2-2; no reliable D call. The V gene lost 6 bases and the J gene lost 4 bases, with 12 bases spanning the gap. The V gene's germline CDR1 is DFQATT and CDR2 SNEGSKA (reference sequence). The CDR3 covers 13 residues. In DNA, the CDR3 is TGCAGTGCCTCCGAAAGATTCACCGGGGAGCTGTTTTTT. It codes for CSASERFTGELFF.

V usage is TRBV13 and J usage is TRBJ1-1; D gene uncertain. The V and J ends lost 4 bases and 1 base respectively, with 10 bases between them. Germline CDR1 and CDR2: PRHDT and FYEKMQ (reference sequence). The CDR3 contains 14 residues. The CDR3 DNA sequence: TGTGCCAGCAGCTCCCTAGGACCGAACACTGAAGCTTTCTTT. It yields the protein CASSSLGPNTEAFF.

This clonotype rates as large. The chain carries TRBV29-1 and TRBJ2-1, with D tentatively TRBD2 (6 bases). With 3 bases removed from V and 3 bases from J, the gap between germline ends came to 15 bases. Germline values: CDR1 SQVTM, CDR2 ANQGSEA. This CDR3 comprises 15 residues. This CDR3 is CSVEGWRDNYNEQFF. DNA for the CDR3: TGCAGCGTTGAGGGCTGGCGGGATAACTACAATGAGCAGTTCTTC.

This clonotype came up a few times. CDR3 in DNA: TGTGCCAGCTCACCAGGAATGAGGGAGGGCTATGGCTACACCTTC. Amino acids: CASSPGMREGYGYTF. This rearrangement joins TRBV18 to TRBJ1-2; D ambiguous. V was shortened by 2 bases and J by 4 bases, with 14 bases between the two germline ends. CDR1 is KGHSH and CDR2 is LQKENI in the germline V gene. This CDR3 contains 15 residues.

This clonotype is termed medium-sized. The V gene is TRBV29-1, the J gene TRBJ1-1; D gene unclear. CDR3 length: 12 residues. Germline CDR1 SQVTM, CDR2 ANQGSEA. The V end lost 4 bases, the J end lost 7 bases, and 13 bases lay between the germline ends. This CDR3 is CSVATGNYEAFF. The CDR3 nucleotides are TGCAGCGTTGCGACGGGGAATTATGAAGCTTTCTTT.

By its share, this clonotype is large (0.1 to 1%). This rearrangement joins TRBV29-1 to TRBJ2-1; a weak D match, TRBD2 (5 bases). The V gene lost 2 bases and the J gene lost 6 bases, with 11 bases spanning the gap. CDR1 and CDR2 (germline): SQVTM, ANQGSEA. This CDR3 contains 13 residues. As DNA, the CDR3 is TGCAGCGTTGAACGGGGTTCGGGCAATGAGCAGTTCTTC. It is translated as CSVERGSGNEQFF.

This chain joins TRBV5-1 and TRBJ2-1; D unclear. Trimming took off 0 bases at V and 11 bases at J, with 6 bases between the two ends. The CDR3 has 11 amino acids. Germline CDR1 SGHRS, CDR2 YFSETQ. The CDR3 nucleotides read TGCGCCAGCAGCTTGGGTGGGAAGCAGTTCTTC. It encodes CASSLGGKQFF.

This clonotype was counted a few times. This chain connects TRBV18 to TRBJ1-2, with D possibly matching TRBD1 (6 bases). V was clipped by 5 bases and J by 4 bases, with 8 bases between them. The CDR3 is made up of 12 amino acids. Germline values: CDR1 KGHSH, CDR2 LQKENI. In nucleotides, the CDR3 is TGTGCCAGCTCAGGACAGTCCTATGGCTACACCTTC. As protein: CASSGQSYGYTF.

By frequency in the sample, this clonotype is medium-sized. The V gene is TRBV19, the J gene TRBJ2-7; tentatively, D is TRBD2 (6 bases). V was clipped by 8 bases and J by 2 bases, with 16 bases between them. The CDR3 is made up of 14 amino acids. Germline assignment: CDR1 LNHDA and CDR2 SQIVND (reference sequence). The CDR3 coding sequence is TGTGCCAGTTCTCCACCGGGACTCCCCTACGAGCAGTACTTC. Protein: CASSPPGLPYEQYF.

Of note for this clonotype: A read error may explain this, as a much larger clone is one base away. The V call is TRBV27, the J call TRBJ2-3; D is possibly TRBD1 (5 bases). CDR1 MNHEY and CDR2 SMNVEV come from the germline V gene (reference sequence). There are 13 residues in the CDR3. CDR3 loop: CASSLILTDTRYF. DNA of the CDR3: TGTGCCAGCAGTTTAATCCTGACAGATACGCGGTATTTT.

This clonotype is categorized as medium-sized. Here the CDR3 reads CATSREPTGARGYTF. CDR3 DNA sequence: TGTGCCACCAGCAGAGAACCGACAGGGGCGCGTGGCTACACCTTC. The chain recombines TRBV15 with TRBJ1-2; 8 bases are a match to TRBD1. Trimming took 0 bases from V and 7 from J; bases not matched to a gene: 7. CDR1 LNHNV and CDR2 YYDKDF come from the germline V gene (reference sequence). The CDR3 has 15 residues.

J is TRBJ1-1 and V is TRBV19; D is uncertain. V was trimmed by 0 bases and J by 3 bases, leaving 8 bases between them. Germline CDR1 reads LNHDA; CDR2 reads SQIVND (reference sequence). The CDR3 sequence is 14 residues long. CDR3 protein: CASSIEPADTEAFF. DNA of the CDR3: TGTGCCAGTAGTATAGAACCGGCCGACACTGAAGCTTTCTTT.